The 2 T cell receptor beta chains below all came from one sample that was sequenced in a study of blood T cell repertoires in COVID-19. Repertoires were generated with immunoSEQ multiplex PCR, while TCRdb's copy carries only in-frame clones and drops some. The data hold under 300,000 clones, with 80% to 95% observed a single time. The sequencing input was PBMCs or T cells enriched from blood (not recorded which). These receptors were obtained from a woman younger than 35 who had recovered from COVID-19.

The chain combines TRBV5-1 with TRBJ2-3; TRBD2 matches 7 bases. The CDR3 is 17 amino acids. Germline V gene lookup returns CDR1 SGHRS and CDR2 YFSETQ. J gave up 1 base and V 0 bases, and 8 bases lay outside the gene matches. CDR3 in DNA: TGCGCCAGCAGCTTGGGGGTCCGGGCGGGAGGCACAGATACGCAGTATTTT. Protein product: CASSLGVRAGGTDTQYF.

This sequence joins TRBV19 and TRBJ2-1; TRBD1 might be the D (5 bases). Deletions cut 1 base from V and 4 bases from J, with 8 bases between. The CDR3 loop spans 14 amino acids. The germline V gene has CDR1 LNHDA and CDR2 SQIVND (reference sequence). CDR3 sequence: CASSIVGHYNEQFF. CDR3 bases: TGTGCCAGTAGTATAGTTGGACATTACAATGAGCAGTTCTTC.